The TCR beta chain described here comes from a study of T cell responses to AZD1222 COVID-19 vaccine. Study-wide results and caveats: With dominance at 160-218 and 743-854, vaccine-associated CD4 TCRs spanned spike. Variant regions that are unmutated are reportedly the target of nearly half of spike-specific TCRs. The donors showed a predominance of white British ancestry and of females, with possible underestimation of clonal diversity.

The CDR3 spans 13 residues. Germline CDR1 and CDR2: MNHEY and SMNVEV (reference sequence). V was trimmed by 1 base and J by 7 bases, leaving 10 bases between them. Points on this clone: Its antigen is as yet unknown.

Both about-4-week and about-12-week second-dose recipients were combined. Clones were sequenced by immunoSEQ multiplex PCR, and TCRdb holds only the in-frame ones, with some missing. The sample consists of 120,000 to 150,000 clones, roughly 89% of them appearing once. Sequencing used peripheral blood, obtained 28 days after the second AZD1222 dose. The sequence came from an adult who received the AZD1222 COVID-19 vaccine. The chain couples TRBV27 to TRBJ1-2; D not certain. In nucleotides, the CDR3 is TGTGCCAGCAGTTTATTTGGACTCTCTGGCTACACCTTC. It specifies CASSLFGLSGYTF.